This TCR beta chain was documented in a study of blood T cell repertoires in COVID-19. Only in-frame clones appear in the TCRdb table, and some are missing; sequencing was by immunoSEQ multiplex PCR. The table records hundreds of thousands of clones, 88% of them present only once. V lost 0 bases, J lost 0 bases, and 10 bases lay in between. From germline, CDR1 is SGHTA and CDR2 FQGTGA. The CDR3 runs to 16 residues. Sequencing was performed on PBMCs or T cells enriched from blood (not recorded which). This clonotype was obtained from a woman aged 45-65 years who had recovered from COVID-19. This chain uses TRBV7-3 with TRBJ2-3; D is uncertain. CDR3 nucleotide sequence: TGTGCCAGCAGCTTAACCCGCCTCGGTAGCACAGATACGCAGTATTTT. Its translation: CASSLTRLGSTDTQYF.